These 9 T cell receptor beta chains were sequenced from one sample in a study of cytomegalovirus exposure and HLA in healthy donors. It was with 60 Vbeta and 13 Jbeta primers that the PCR ran. Sequenced by immunoSEQ multiplex PCR; TCRdb stores in-frame clones only, minus some. The table shows under 250,000 clones, with around three quarters occurring only once. The sequenced sample consisted of PBMCs. The receptors stem from a woman in her 30s in good health and CMV-seropositive.

This chain links TRBV2 with TRBJ2-7; 9 bases are a match to TRBD2. CDR1 and CDR2 (germline): SNHLY, FYNNEI. The CDR3 contains 16 residues. The V segment lost 1 base and the J segment 0 bases; nucleotides outside the gene matches: 4. The CDR3 DNA follows: TGTGCCAGCAGTGAAGTGACTAGCGGAGTCTCCTACGAGCAGTACTTC. Protein: CASSEVTSGVSYEQYF.

This chain uses TRBV9 with TRBJ2-7; 8 bases match TRBD2. This CDR3 contains 16 residues. Germline CDR1 is SGDLS and CDR2 is YYNGEE. V was pared by 1 base and J by 4 bases, with 10 bases of the junction left unmatched. For the CDR3, the DNA is TGTGCCAGCAGCGTACGGGGGGGCGGAGGCCTATACGAGCAGTACTTC. Protein: CASSVRGGGGLYEQYF.

This chain uses TRBV25-1 with TRBJ2-7; D perhaps matches TRBD2 (6 bases). CDR1 MGHDK and CDR2 SYGVNS come from the germline V gene. This CDR3 region has 13 residues. Trimming shortened V by 9 bases and J by 7 bases, and 19 bases separated the two germline ends. The CDR3 protein is CASSLGSGGEQYF. The CDR3 DNA reads TGTGCCAGTAGCTTGGGTTCCGGAGGGGAGCAGTACTTC.

CDR3 in amino acids: CASSLSGESYEQYF. The CDR3, as DNA: TGTGCCAGCAGCCTAAGCGGGGAGTCATACGAGCAGTACTTC. The chain combines TRBV6-5 with TRBJ2-7, with 7 bases fitting TRBD2. The germline CDR1 and CDR2 sequences are MNHEY and SVGAGI. V shed 6 bases and J 4 bases; nucleotides not matched to a gene: 9. The CDR3 extends over 14 amino acids.

The CDR3 DNA reads TGTGCCAGCAGCTACGCTGAGGGACTCGAGCAGTACTTC. It encodes CASSYAEGLEQYF. The genes are TRBV7-7 and TRBJ2-7; tentatively, D is TRBD2 (6 bases). From germline, CDR1 is SSHAT and CDR2 FNYEAQ (reference sequence). Trimming took 4 bases from V and 6 from J, leaving 13 bases between them. There are 13 residues in the CDR3.

The V gene is TRBV6-5, the J gene TRBJ1-5; D possibly corresponds to TRBD1 (5 bases). Germline V gene lookup returns CDR1 MNHEY and CDR2 SVGAGI. The CDR3 is 15 residues long. The CDR3 protein is CAVSPGGVGNQPQHF. Here the CDR3 DNA reads TGTGCTGTTTCTCCCGGAGGGGTTGGGAATCAGCCCCAGCATTTT.

The chain recombines TRBV7-9 with TRBJ1-2; possible D gene TRBD1, 5 bases. V lost 1 base, J lost 4 bases, and 13 bases lay in between. CDR1 is SEHNR and CDR2 is FQNEAQ in the germline V gene (reference sequence). The length of the CDR3 is 15 residues. The CDR3 loop reads CASSLGAREVYGYTF. The CDR3 DNA follows: TGTGCCAGCAGCTTAGGTGCCAGGGAGGTCTATGGCTACACCTTC.

This clone came up once. This chain connects TRBV11-3 to TRBJ2-7, with unresolved D. The CDR3 is made up of 11 amino acids. The germline CDR1 and CDR2 sequences are SGHNT and YENEEA. V was clipped by 3 bases and J by 4 bases, with 4 bases between them. The CDR3 is CASSFEYEQYF. DNA for the CDR3: TGTGCCAGCAGCTTCGAGTACGAGCAGTACTTC.

This chain links TRBV5-4 with TRBJ2-3; 10 nucleotides align to TRBD2. CDR1 and CDR2 from the germline V gene are SGHNT and YYREEE (reference sequence). The CDR3 spans 17 residues. Trimming cost V 4 bases and J 0 bases; bases outside gene matches: 8. This CDR3 is CASSHSGLAESTDTQYF. CDR3 DNA: TGTGCCAGCAGCCATTCTGGACTAGCGGAAAGCACAGATACGCAGTATTTT. Full variable domain (remainder filled in from reference TRBV5-4 and TRBJ2-3): ETGVTQSPTHLIKTRGQQVTLRCSSQSGHNTVSWYQQALGQGPQFIFQYYREEENGRGNFPPRFSGLQFPNYSSELNVNALELDDSALYLCASSHSGLAESTDTQYFGPGTRLTVL.